This T cell receptor beta chain derives from a study of T cells in Graves' hyperthyroidism and ophthalmopathy. Study-wide results and caveats: Most thyroid-expanded clonotypes above 0.001 were also found in blood.

Clinicians diagnosed patients from clinical symptoms, serum thyroxine and TRAb, thyroid ultrasound and orbital computed tomography. Germline V lookup: CDR1 MDHEN, CDR2 SYDVKM. CDR3 length: 14 residues. V lost 6 bases and J lost 6; bases outside the gene matches: 8. Amplification yielded TCR beta CDR3 regions, with RNA transcripts as the source. A first-round RT-PCR of the TCR CDR3 used the HTBI primer set. TCRdb redid the calling of the multiplex PCR reads with MiXCR, one entry per CDR3 protein. Here the sample spans over 450,000 distinct CDR3 sequences, roughly 17% being singletons. There are a few counts of this clonotype. The target antigen is unknown.

Sequences were obtained from blood. V is TRBV28 and J is TRBJ1-1, with 9 bases identical to TRBD1. The TCR comes from a woman between 18 and 30 years old with Graves' ophthalmopathy. In DNA form, the CDR3 reads TGTGCCAGCAGCCTTGGGACAGGGAGGTCTGAAGCTTTCTTT. The encoded protein is CASSLGTGRSEAFF.